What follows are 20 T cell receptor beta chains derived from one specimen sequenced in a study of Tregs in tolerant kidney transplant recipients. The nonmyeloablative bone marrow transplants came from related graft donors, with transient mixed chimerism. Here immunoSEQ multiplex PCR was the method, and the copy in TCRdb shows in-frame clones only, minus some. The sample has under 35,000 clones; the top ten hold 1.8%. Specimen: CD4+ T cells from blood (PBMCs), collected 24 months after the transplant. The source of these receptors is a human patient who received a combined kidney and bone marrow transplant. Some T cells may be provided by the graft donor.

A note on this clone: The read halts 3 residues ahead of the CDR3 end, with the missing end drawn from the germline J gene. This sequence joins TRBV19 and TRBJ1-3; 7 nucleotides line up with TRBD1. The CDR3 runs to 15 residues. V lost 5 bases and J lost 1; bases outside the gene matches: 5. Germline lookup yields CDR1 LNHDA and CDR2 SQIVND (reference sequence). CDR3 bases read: TGTGCCAGTAGTGGACAGGAGACTTCTGGAAACACC. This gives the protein CASSGQETSGNT. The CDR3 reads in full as CASSGQETSGNTIYF.

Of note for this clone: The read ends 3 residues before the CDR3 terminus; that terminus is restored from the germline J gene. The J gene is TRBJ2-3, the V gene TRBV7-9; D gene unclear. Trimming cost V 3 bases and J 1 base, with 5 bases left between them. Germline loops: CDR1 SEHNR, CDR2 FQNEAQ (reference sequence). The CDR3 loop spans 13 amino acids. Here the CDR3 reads CASSFRGTDTQYF. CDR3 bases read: TGTGCCAGCAGCTTCCGCGGCACAGATACG.

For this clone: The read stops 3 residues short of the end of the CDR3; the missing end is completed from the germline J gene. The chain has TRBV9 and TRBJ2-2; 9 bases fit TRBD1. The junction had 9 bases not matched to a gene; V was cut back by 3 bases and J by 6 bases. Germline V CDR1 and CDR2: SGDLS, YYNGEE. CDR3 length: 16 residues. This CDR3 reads CASSGSGTGHPGELFF. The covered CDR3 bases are TGTGCCAGCAGCGGATCGGGGACAGGGCACCCCGGGGAG.

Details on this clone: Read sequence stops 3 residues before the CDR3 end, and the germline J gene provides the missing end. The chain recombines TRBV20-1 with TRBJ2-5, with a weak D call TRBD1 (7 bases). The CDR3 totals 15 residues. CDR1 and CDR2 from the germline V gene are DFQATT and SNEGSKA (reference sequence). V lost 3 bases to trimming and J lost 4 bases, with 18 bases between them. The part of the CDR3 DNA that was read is TGCAGTGCTAGGCCAGGGGGGAGCGGTCGAGAGACC. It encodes CSARPGGSGRET. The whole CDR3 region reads CSARPGGSGRETQYF.

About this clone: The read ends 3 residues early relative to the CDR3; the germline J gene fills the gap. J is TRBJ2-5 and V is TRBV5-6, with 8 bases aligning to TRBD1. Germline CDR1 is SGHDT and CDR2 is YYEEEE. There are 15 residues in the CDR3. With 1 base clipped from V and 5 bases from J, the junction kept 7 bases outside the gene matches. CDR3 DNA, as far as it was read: TGTGCCAGCAGCTTGCTTGGACAGGGCAGGGAGACC. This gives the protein CASSLLGQGRET. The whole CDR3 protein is CASSLLGQGRETQYF.

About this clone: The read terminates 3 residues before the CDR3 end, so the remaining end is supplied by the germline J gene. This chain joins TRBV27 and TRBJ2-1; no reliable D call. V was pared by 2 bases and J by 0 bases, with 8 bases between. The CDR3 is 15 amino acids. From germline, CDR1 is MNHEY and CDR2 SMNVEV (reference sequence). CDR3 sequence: CASSLGGSSYNEQFF. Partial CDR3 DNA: TGTGCCAGCAGTTTAGGCGGAAGCTCCTACAATGAG.

The CDR3 DNA, read in part, is TGTGCCAGCAGCTCCCCGGGACTTGGGGGGGCCGGGGAG. Protein: CASSSPGLGGAGE. The full CDR3 protein is CASSSPGLGGAGELFF. The V gene is TRBV28, the J gene TRBJ2-2; 7 bases are shared with TRBD2. The read halts 3 residues ahead of the CDR3 end, with the missing end drawn from the germline J gene. The length of the CDR3 is 16 residues. CDR1 is MDHEN, CDR2 SYDVKM, per germline. Unmatched junction bases numbered 13, after V lost 6 bases and J lost 6 bases.

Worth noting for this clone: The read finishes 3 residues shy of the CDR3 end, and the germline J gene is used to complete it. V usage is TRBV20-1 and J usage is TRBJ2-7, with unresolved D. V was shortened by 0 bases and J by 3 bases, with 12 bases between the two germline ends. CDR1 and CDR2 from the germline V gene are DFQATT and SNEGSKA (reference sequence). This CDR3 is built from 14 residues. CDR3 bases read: TGCAGTGCTAGAGATAGCCAGTGGAACTACGAG. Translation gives CSARDSQWNYE. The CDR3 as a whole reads CSARDSQWNYEQYF.

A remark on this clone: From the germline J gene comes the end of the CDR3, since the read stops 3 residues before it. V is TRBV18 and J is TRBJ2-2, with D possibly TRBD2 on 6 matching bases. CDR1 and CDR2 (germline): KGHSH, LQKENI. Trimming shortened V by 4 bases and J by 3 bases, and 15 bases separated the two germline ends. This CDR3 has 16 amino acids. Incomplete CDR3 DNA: TGTGCCAGCTCACATAACCGGGACTCCTACACCGGGGAG. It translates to CASSHNRDSYTGE. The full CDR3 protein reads CASSHNRDSYTGELFF.

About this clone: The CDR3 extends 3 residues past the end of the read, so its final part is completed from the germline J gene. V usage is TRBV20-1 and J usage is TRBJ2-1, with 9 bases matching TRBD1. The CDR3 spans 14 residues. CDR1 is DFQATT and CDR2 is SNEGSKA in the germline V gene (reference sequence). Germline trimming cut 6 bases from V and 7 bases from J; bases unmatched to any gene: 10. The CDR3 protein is CSAATGTGTNEQFF. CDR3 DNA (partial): TGCAGTGCAGCCACCGGGACAGGGACAAATGAG.

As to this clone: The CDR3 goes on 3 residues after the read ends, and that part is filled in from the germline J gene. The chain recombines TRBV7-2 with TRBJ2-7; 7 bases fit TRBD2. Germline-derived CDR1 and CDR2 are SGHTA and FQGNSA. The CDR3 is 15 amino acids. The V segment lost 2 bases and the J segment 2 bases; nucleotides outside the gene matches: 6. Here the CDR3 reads CASSLWASGTYEQYF. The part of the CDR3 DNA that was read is TGTGCCAGCAGCTTATGGGCTAGCGGAACCTACGAG.

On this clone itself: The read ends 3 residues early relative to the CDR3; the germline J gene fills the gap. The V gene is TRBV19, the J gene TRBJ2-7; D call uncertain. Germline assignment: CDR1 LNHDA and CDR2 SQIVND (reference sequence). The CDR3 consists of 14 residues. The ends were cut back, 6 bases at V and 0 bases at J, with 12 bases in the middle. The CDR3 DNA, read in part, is TGTGCCAGTAGGGTCACGGAGCGCTCCTACGAG. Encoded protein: CASRVTERSYE. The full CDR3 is CASRVTERSYEQYF.

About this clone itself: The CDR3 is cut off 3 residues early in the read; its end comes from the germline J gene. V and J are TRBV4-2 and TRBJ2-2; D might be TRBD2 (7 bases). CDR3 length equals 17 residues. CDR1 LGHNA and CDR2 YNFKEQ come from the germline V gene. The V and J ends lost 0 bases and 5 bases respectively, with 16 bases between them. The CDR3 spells CASSQDQKAGTTGELFF. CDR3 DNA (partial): TGTGCCAGCAGCCAAGATCAAAAAGCGGGGACAACCGGGGAG.

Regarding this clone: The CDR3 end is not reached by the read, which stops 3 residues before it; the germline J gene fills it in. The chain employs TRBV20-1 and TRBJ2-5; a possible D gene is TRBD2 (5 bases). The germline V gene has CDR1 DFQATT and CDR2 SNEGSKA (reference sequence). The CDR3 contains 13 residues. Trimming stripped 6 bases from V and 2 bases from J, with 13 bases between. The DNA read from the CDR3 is TGCAGTGCGCCCAGCGGCGGGCAAGAGACC. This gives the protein CSAPSGGQET. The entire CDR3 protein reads CSAPSGGQETQYF.

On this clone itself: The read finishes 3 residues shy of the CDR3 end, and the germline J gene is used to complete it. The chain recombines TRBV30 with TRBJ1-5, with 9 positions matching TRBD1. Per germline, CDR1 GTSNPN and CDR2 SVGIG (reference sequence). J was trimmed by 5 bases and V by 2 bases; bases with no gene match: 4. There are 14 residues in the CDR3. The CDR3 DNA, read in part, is TGTGCCTGGAGTTCCGGGACAGGGCATCAGCCC. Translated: CAWSSGTGHQP. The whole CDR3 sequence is CAWSSGTGHQPQHF.

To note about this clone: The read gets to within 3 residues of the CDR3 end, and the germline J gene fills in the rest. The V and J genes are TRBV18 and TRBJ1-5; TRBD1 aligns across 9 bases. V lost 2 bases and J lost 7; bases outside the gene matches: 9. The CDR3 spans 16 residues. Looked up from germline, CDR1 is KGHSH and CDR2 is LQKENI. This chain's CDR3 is CASSPDRDRVGQPQHF. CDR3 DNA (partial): TGTGCCAGCTCACCAGACCGGGACAGGGTTGGACAGCCC.

Partial CDR3 DNA: TGTGCCAGCAGTGTCCAGAGCGGGGCTAGCACAGATACG. Amino acids: CASSVQSGASTDT. The entire CDR3 protein reads CASSVQSGASTDTQYF. The chain employs TRBV6-1 and TRBJ2-3, with TRBD2 identical over 7 bases. The read ends 3 residues before the CDR3 terminus; that terminus is restored from the germline J gene. CDR1 is MNHNS, CDR2 SASEGT, per germline. Losses at the gene ends were 4 bases for V and 0 bases for J; bases not matched to a gene: 7. The CDR3 loop spans 16 amino acids.

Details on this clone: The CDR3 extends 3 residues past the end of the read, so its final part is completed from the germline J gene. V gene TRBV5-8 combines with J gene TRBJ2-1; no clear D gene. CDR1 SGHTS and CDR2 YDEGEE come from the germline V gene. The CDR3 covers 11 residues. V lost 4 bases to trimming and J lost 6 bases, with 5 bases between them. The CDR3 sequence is CASSQANEQFF. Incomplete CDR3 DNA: TGTGCCAGCAGCCAGGCCAATGAG.

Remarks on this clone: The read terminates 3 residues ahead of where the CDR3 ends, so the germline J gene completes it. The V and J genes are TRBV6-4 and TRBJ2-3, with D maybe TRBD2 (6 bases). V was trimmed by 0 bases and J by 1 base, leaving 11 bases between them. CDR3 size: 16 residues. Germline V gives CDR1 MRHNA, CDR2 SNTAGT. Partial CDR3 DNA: TGTGCCAGCAGTGACTCGCGCGGCGGGGGCACAGATACG. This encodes CASSDSRGGGTDT. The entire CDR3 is CASSDSRGGGTDTQYF.

The CDR3 loop is CASSSRGAAVYNEQFF. Incomplete CDR3 DNA: TGTGCCAGCAGCTCACGAGGAGCGGCGGTTTACAATGAG. The genes are TRBV6-2 or TRBV6-3 and TRBJ2-1; D might be TRBD2 (5 bases). The read ends 3 residues early relative to the CDR3; the germline J gene fills the gap. CDR1 and CDR2 from the germline V gene are MNHEY and SVGEGT. The V end lost 6 bases, the J end lost 4 bases, and 19 bases lay between the germline ends. The CDR3 is 16 amino acids.